The next 16 T cell receptor beta chains were all read from a single sample in a study of beta chain features in type 1 diabetes. Every isolated RNA sample was fully reverse transcribed, so sequencing captured expressed TCRB transcripts. Generated by immunoSEQ multiplex PCR, the TCRdb table keeps only in-frame clones and is missing some. The table lists about 360,000 clones, around 12% of them singletons. Sequenced: naive CD4+ T cells from blood. All receptors derive from a young man in good health.

The chain links TRBV5-1 to TRBJ1-2; 9 bases match TRBD1. The trim removed 1 base at V and 2 bases at J, leaving 12 bases unmatched. Germline values: CDR1 SGHRS, CDR2 YFSETQ. CDR3 size: 18 residues. CDR3 protein: CASSLSPGTGFPNYGYTF. The CDR3, as DNA: TGCGCCAGCAGCTTGAGCCCCGGGACAGGGTTTCCCAACTATGGCTACACCTTC.

Only a few counts were recorded for this clone. The V call is TRBV7-3, the J call TRBJ2-3; D remains unclear. The V and J ends lost 1 base and 0 bases respectively, with 8 bases between them. CDR3 length: 15 amino acids. The germline V gene has CDR1 SGHTA and CDR2 FQGTGA. The CDR3 spells CASSLIGQSTDTQYF. The CDR3, as DNA: TGTGCCAGCAGCTTAATTGGCCAGAGCACAGATACGCAGTATTTT.

The chain links TRBV15 to TRBJ1-4; D is possibly TRBD1 (5 bases). Trimming pared 1 base from V and 10 bases from J, leaving 10 bases between. Germline lookup yields CDR1 LNHNV and CDR2 YYDKDF (reference sequence). This CDR3 contains 13 residues. The CDR3 loop reads CATSRGRGGKLFF. The DNA of the CDR3 is TGTGCCACCAGCAGAGGGAGGGGCGGAAAACTGTTTTTT.

The gene calls are TRBV7-2 and TRBJ2-7; TRBD2 matches 9 bases. CDR1 and CDR2 (germline): SGHTA, FQGNSA. The junction had 12 bases not matched to a gene; V was cut back by 1 base and J by 5 bases. CDR3 length: 17 residues. The DNA of the CDR3 is TGTGCCAGCAGCTTAGTGGGCGTAGTAGCGGGAGCGCACGAGCAGTACTTC. Protein product: CASSLVGVVAGAHEQYF.

The chain recombines TRBV4-3 with TRBJ2-5, with 7 bases identical to TRBD2. The CDR3 covers 17 residues. CDR1 and CDR2 (germline): LGHNA, YSLEER. With V trimmed by 1 base and J by 5 bases, 13 bases remained unmatched. The CDR3 region has the DNA TGCGCCAGCAGCCAAGGTGGGGCGGGGGTACTGAGGGAGACCCAGTACTTC. This codes for CASSQGGAGVLRETQYF.

This clone was picked up a small number of times. This rearrangement joins TRBV10-3 to TRBJ2-7, with TRBD1 matching 9 bases. The CDR3 covers 14 residues. J lost 7 bases, V lost 5 bases, and 9 bases had no gene match. Germline CDR1 is ENHRY and CDR2 is SYGVKD. The CDR3, as DNA: TGTGCCATCAGTTGGGACAGGGAGTCGGGAGAGCAGTACTTC. Encoded protein: CAISWDRESGEQYF.

This clone was seen a few times. The rearrangement joins TRBV7-9 to TRBJ1-1, with D perhaps TRBD1 (6 bases). The ends were cut back, 4 bases at V and 10 bases at J, with 16 bases in the middle. This CDR3 has 13 amino acids. Germline V gives CDR1 SEHNR, CDR2 FQNEAQ (reference sequence). In DNA, the CDR3 is TGTGCCAGCAGCTCCAGGGGAAATGGACGAGCTTTCTTT. Amino acids: CASSSRGNGRAFF.

This clone turned up a few times. CDR3 DNA: TGTGCCAGCAGTTTATGGGGGCTCTCCTACGAGCAGTACTTC. This codes for CASSLWGLSYEQYF. The chain combines TRBV28 with TRBJ2-7; D is possibly TRBD1 (5 bases). Per the germline V gene, CDR1 is MDHEN and CDR2 is SYDVKM. The germline V and J ends were trimmed by 0 bases and 0 bases, with 6 bases remaining between them. The CDR3 contains 14 residues.

This clone was seen a handful of times. The rearrangement links TRBV11-2 to TRBJ2-5; TRBD2 might be the D (6 bases). The CDR3 consists of 13 residues. The germline gives CDR1 SGHAT, CDR2 FQNNGV. The V end was cut by 3 bases, the J end by 5 bases, with 10 bases between. CDR3 nucleotide sequence: TGTGCCAGCAGCTTTACGGGGGACGAGACCCAGTACTTC. It yields the protein CASSFTGDETQYF.

CDR3 loop: CASSQGTSQTYEQYF. As DNA, the CDR3 is TGTGCCAGCAGCCAAGGGACTAGTCAGACCTACGAGCAGTACTTC. The chain carries TRBV7-2 and TRBJ2-7; 8 positions agree with TRBD2. CDR3 length: 15 amino acids. The germline CDR1 and CDR2 sequences are SGHTA and FQGNSA. The V and J ends lost 5 bases and 2 bases, in that order; junction bases with no gene match: 8.

This chain uses TRBV4-2 with TRBJ2-1; 7 bases map to TRBD2. This CDR3 has 15 residues. V lost 6 bases, J lost 7 bases, and 12 bases stayed unmatched. Germline values: CDR1 LGHNA, CDR2 YNFKEQ. CDR3 nucleotide sequence: TGTGCCAGCAGTAGGGAGGGGTTCGATCAGAATGAGCAGTTCTTC. Translated: CASSREGFDQNEQFF.

The chain has TRBV6-6 and TRBJ2-1, with D perhaps matching TRBD2 (6 bases). The germline V gene encodes CDR1 MNHNY and CDR2 SVGAGI (reference sequence). The CDR3 has 15 residues. Trimming left V 8 bases short and J 0 bases short, with 14 bases between. CDR3 protein: CASARPGDSYNEQFF. The CDR3 DNA is TGTGCCAGCGCGAGGCCGGGGGACTCCTACAATGAGCAGTTCTTC.

The J gene is TRBJ2-7, the V gene TRBV5-4; the match to TRBD1 covers 7 bases. Germline V CDR1 and CDR2: SGHNT, YYREEE (reference sequence). The CDR3 consists of 16 residues. J lost 3 bases, V lost 4 bases, and 13 bases had no gene match. CDR3 DNA: TGTGCCAGCAGCCCGTCTGGGGGACAGAGACACTACGAGCAGTACTTC. Translated: CASSPSGGQRHYEQYF.

The J gene is TRBJ2-1, the V gene TRBV19; 8 bases fit TRBD2. Trimming at V came to 5 bases and at J to 6 bases, leaving 6 bases not matched to a gene. CDR3 length equals 14 residues. Germline CDR1 and CDR2: LNHDA and SQIVND (reference sequence). CDR3 coding DNA: TGTGCCAGTAGTGCTCGGGGGGGGGTCAATGAGCAGTTCTTC. Its protein product is CASSARGGVNEQFF.

This chain joins TRBV7-2 and TRBJ2-7; TRBD2 might be the D (5 bases). The CDR3 extends over 14 amino acids. Trimming removed 5 bases from V and 4 bases from J, with 15 bases in between. The germline gives CDR1 SGHTA, CDR2 FQGNSA. For the CDR3, the DNA is TGTGCCAGCAGCCAAACTAGTATTGCGTACGAGCAGTACTTC. Translation: CASSQTSIAYEQYF.

A few counts support this clone. The J gene is TRBJ1-1, the V gene TRBV7-7; D is uncertain. In germline, CDR1 is SSHAT, CDR2 FNYEAQ (reference sequence). This CDR3 is built from 14 residues. The CDR3 DNA reads as TGTGCTACAACCGAAGCCGGGATGAACACTGAAGCTTTCTTT. This codes for CATTEAGMNTEAFF.